This TCR beta chain stems from a study of patients and donors after allogeneic stem cell transplantation. TCRdb reprocessed the RT-PCR reads via MiXCR and lists one record per CDR3 protein. The repertoire holds about 87,000 distinct CDR3 sequences, with roughly 4.9% as singletons. This clonotype was detected many times. Trimming removed 5 bases from V and 3 bases from J, with 14 bases in between. The CDR3 contains 14 residues. The chain combines TRBV12-3 or TRBV12-4 with TRBJ2-7; the D gene is possibly TRBD1 (5 bases). The clonotype originates from a human donor who was either an allogeneic HSCT recipient or a stem cell or donor lymphocyte infusion donor (not recorded which). It is not recorded whose cells these are; they may come from a transplant donor. The sequenced material came from blood, either unsorted or a sorted T cell fraction (not recorded which). CDR3 in DNA: TGTGCCAGCAGTACAGGTGGGGTACTCTACGAGCAGTACTTC. It translates to CASSTGGVLYEQYF.